Given below is one T cell receptor (beta chain) in context. This specimen belongs to a study of blood T cell repertoires in COVID-19. Measured with immunoSEQ multiplex PCR; TCRdb has only the in-frame clones, and not every one. The table has some 420,000 clones, 85% to 90% seen once; the top ten hold 0.9% to 1.2%. Germline trimming cut 7 bases from V and 7 bases from J; bases unmatched to any gene: 6. Germline V lookup: CDR1 ENHRY, CDR2 SYGVKD. This CDR3 is 13 amino acids long. The cohort comprised adults aged about 18 to 89 years residing in under 30 US areas. Cohorts were determined from participant-reported clinical history.

V and J are TRBV10-3 and TRBJ2-1, with TRBD1 matching 8 bases. The clonotype was recovered from a man aged 30 to 45 who had recovered from COVID-19. The sequenced sample consisted of PBMCs or T cells enriched from blood (not recorded which). The CDR3: CAITGQETNEQFF. Here the CDR3 DNA reads TGTGCCATCACGGGACAGGAGACGAATGAGCAGTTCTTC.